The rows below give T cell receptor beta chains drawn from one sample of a study of shared clonotypes between healthy human individuals. The assay was immunoSEQ multiplex PCR, and TCRdb's table has in-frame clones only and misses some. The data contain some 490,000 clones, approximately 81% of them seen just once; the ten biggest clones take up roughly 13%. What was sequenced was PBMCs. The receptors stem from a middle-aged woman in good health. Some clones in this sample may be carry-over from other donors' samples. Both conserved end residues are part of each CDR3. A D gene is named only where the DNA matches it firmly. For some rows the clone size is stated as once, few or many, or as a class when expanded; others skip it.

abundance,j_gene,d_gene,v_gene,CDR3aa,CDR3nt
once,TRBJ1-2,TRBD1,TRBV19,CASSTRQGAVYGYTF,TGTGCCAGTAGTACGAGACAGGGGGCCGTCTATGGCTACACCTTC
NA,TRBJ1-1,NA,TRBV7-9,CASSFSRRTEAFF,TGTGCCAGCAGCTTCAGTCGGCGGACTGAAGCTTTCTTT
NA,TRBJ2-7,TRBD1,TRBV5-1,CASSWSGTGFVEQYF,TGCGCCAGCAGCTGGTCGGGGACAGGGTTTGTCGAGCAGTACTTC
NA,TRBJ2-1,NA,TRBV9,CASSVATTAPQDNEQFF,TGTGCCAGCAGCGTAGCTACTACAGCCCCCCAGGACAATGAGCAGTTCTTC
NA,TRBJ1-3,NA,TRBV7-8,CASSHPGGVSGNTIYF,TGTGCCAGCAGTCACCCAGGCGGGGTTTCTGGAAACACCATATATTTT
NA,TRBJ2-7,NA,TRBV11-3,CASSLGGKHYEQYF,TGTGCCAGCAGCTTAGGAGGTAAACACTACGAGCAGTACTTC
NA,TRBJ2-5,NA,TRBV4-2,CASSQDYMYQETQYF,TGTGCCAGCAGCCAAGATTATATGTACCAAGAGACCCAGTACTTC
once,TRBJ2-1,TRBD2,TRBV25-1,CASSWLAGNNEQFF,TGTGCCAGCAGTTGGCTAGCGGGGAACAATGAGCAGTTCTTC
NA,TRBJ1-5,NA,TRBV4-1,CASSQGLAGAGVDQPQHF,TGCGCCAGCAGCCAAGGACTCGCCGGGGCCGGCGTTGATCAGCCCCAGCATTTT
once,TRBJ2-5,NA,TRBV9,CASSVNSGQGQETQYF,TGTGCCAGCAGCGTAAACTCTGGCCAGGGACAAGAGACCCAGTACTTC
NA,TRBJ1-5,NA,TRBV10-3,CAISEPGRDSNQPQHF,TGTGCCATCAGTGAGCCTGGAAGGGATAGCAATCAGCCCCAGCATTTT
NA,TRBJ1-4,TRBD1,TRBV5-4,CASSLAGGDGEKLFF,TGTGCCAGCAGCTTGGCAGGGGGCGACGGTGAAAAACTGTTTTTT
NA,TRBJ2-3,TRBD2,TRBV2,CASTTTSGRATDTQYF,TGTGCCAGCACCACGACTAGCGGGAGGGCTACAGATACGCAGTATTTT
NA,TRBJ1-1,TRBD1,TRBV5-4,CASSPGTGGDDTEAFF,TGTGCCAGCAGCCCCGGGACAGGGGGCGATGACACTGAAGCTTTCTTT
NA,TRBJ1-4,NA,TRBV5-1,CASSLQPNEKLFF,TGCGCCAGCAGCTTGCAGCCCAATGAAAAACTGTTTTTT
NA,TRBJ1-4,TRBD1,TRBV6-6,CASSYSGRDRGDKLFF,TGTGCCAGCAGTTACTCCGGGAGAGACAGGGGGGACAAACTGTTTTTT
many,TRBJ2-5,TRBD2,TRBV18,CASSSGTRGQETQYF,TGTGCCAGCTCCTCTGGGACTAGGGGACAAGAGACCCAGTACTTC
many,TRBJ2-1,TRBD2,TRBV19,CASKVGGRGDEQFF,TGTGCCAGTAAGGTGGGCGGGAGGGGGGATGAGCAGTTCTTC
NA,TRBJ1-1,NA,TRBV5-1,CASSWGSVMNTEAFF,TGCGCCAGCAGCTGGGGGTCAGTTATGAACACTGAAGCTTTCTTT
once,TRBJ2-1,NA,TRBV11-3,CASSQSAFEQFF,TGTGCCAGCAGCCAGAGCGCCTTTGAGCAGTTCTTC
NA,TRBJ2-5,TRBD2,TRBV7-2,CASSSRLAQETQYF,TGTGCCAGCAGCTCTCGACTAGCCCAAGAGACCCAGTACTTC
NA,TRBJ1-5,NA,TRBV7-2,CASSLGRAYNQPQHF,TGTGCCAGCAGCTTGGGCCGGGCGTACAATCAGCCCCAGCATTTT
NA,TRBJ2-7,TRBD2,TRBV7-2,CASSLGGSGRQNEQYF,TGTGCCAGCAGCTTAGGGGGTAGCGGGAGACAAAACGAGCAGTACTTC
NA,TRBJ2-5,NA,TRBV28,CASQPGVQETQYF,TGTGCCAGCCAACCCGGGGTTCAAGAGACCCAGTACTTC
NA,TRBJ1-2,NA,TRBV9,CASSPDLFGYTF,TGTGCCAGCAGTCCCGACTTGTTTGGCTACACCTTC
NA,TRBJ2-1,NA,TRBV28,CASNGGSSYNEQFF,TGTGCCAGCAACGGCGGAAGCTCCTACAATGAGCAGTTCTTC
NA,TRBJ2-2,TRBD2,TRBV7-7,CASSRRTSGNTGELFF,TGTGCCAGCAGCCGGCGGACTAGCGGTAACACCGGGGAGCTGTTTTTT
NA,TRBJ2-1,TRBD2,TRBV28,CASSSGLAGELGNEQFF,TGTGCCAGCAGTTCGGGACTAGCGGGAGAATTGGGTAATGAGCAGTTCTTC
few,TRBJ1-2,NA,TRBV5-3,CARRHPLYGYTF,TGTGCCAGAAGGCACCCTCTCTATGGCTACACCTTC
few,TRBJ1-1,TRBD1,TRBV7-8,CASSYSRGGNTEAFF,TGTGCCAGCAGCTATTCCAGGGGGGGGAACACTGAAGCTTTCTTT
NA,TRBJ2-2,TRBD2,TRBV9,CASSVTSGRNTGELFF,TGTGCCAGCAGCGTAACCAGCGGGAGGAACACCGGGGAGCTGTTTTTT
many,TRBJ1-2,TRBD1,TRBV6-1,CASSDPPGQGNYGYTF,TGTGCCAGCAGTGATCCACCGGGACAGGGGAACTATGGCTACACCTTC
NA,TRBJ2-1,TRBD2,TRBV30,CAWSHRGGTSGKKNEQFF,TGTGCCTGGAGTCACAGGGGTGGGACTAGCGGGAAAAAAAATGAGCAGTTCTTC
NA,TRBJ2-7,TRBD1,TRBV9,CASSVGDRVYEQYF,TGTGCCAGCAGCGTAGGGGACAGGGTCTACGAGCAGTACTTC
many,TRBJ2-7,TRBD1,TRBV29-1,CSVVGEGTGLYEQYF,TGCAGCGTTGTGGGGGAAGGGACAGGGCTCTACGAGCAGTACTTC
NA,TRBJ2-7,TRBD2,TRBV5-6,CASSAWQLRELEDEQYF,TGTGCCAGTAGCGCCTGGCAATTGCGGGAGCTGGAGGACGAGCAGTACTTC
NA,TRBJ1-1,NA,TRBV5-4,CASSLVDRNTEAFF,TGTGCCAGCAGCTTGGTAGACAGAAACACTGAAGCTTTCTTT
NA,TRBJ1-1,TRBD1,TRBV4-1,CASSRAQGRTGRVSNTEAFF,TGCGCCAGCAGCCGGGCCCAGGGGAGGACAGGAAGGGTATCGAACACTGAAGCTTTCTTT
NA,TRBJ2-5,NA,TRBV27,CASSLFGWGGVTGTQYF,TGTGCCAGCAGTTTATTTGGGTGGGGCGGGGTCACGGGGACCCAGTACTTC
NA,TRBJ1-2,TRBD1,TRBV9,CASSAGTGGAGYTF,TGTGCCAGCAGCGCCGGGACAGGGGGCGCGGGCTACACCTTC
once,TRBJ2-1,TRBD2,TRBV28,CASSRLGLAGVTYNEQFF,TGTGCCAGCAGTAGACTGGGACTAGCGGGAGTAACCTACAATGAGCAGTTCTTC
NA,TRBJ1-2,TRBD1,TRBV29-1,CSVAQGGYGYTF,TGCAGCGTTGCCCAGGGGGGCTATGGCTACACCTTC
NA,TRBJ2-7,TRBD1,TRBV27,CASRDSGGYEQYF,TGTGCCAGCAGGGACTCAGGGGGCTACGAGCAGTACTTC
NA,TRBJ2-7,TRBD2,TRBV28,CASSFLAGSYEQYF,TGTGCCAGCAGTTTTCTAGCGGGTTCCTACGAGCAGTACTTC
NA,TRBJ2-7,NA,TRBV18,CASSVVSSYEQYF,TGTGCCAGCTCAGTGGTAAGCTCCTACGAGCAGTACTTC
NA,TRBJ2-7,NA,TRBV19,CASSIYPGAEEQYF,TGTGCCAGTAGTATTTATCCGGGGGCGGAGGAGCAGTACTTC
few,TRBJ2-3,TRBD2,TRBV15,CATSSLLAASTDTQYF,TGTGCCACCAGCAGTCTTCTAGCGGCGAGCACAGATACGCAGTATTTT
once,TRBJ1-1,NA,TRBV5-8,CASSLGIGWKAFF,TGTGCCAGCAGCTTGGGGATAGGCTGGAAAGCTTTCTTT
NA,TRBJ2-7,NA,TRBV10-2,CASSESAGFGYEQYF,TGCGCCAGCAGTGAGTCGGCAGGGTTCGGGTACGAGCAGTACTTC
NA,TRBJ2-2,TRBD2,TRBV7-2,CASSLRLAVLTGELFF,TGTGCCAGCAGCTTAAGGCTAGCGGTACTCACCGGGGAGCTGTTTTTT
few,TRBJ2-7,NA,TRBV7-6,CASSPGGGSYEQYF,TGTGCCAGCAGCCCCGGGGGTGGCTCCTACGAGCAGTACTTC
NA,TRBJ2-3,NA,TRBV18,CASSLIVHTTDTQYF,TGTGCCAGCTCCCTAATCGTACACACCACAGATACGCAGTATTTT
NA,TRBJ2-3,TRBD2,TRBV6-1,CASSELEGAGLDTQYF,TGTGCCAGCAGTGAACTAGAGGGAGCGGGGTTGGATACGCAGTATTTT
NA,TRBJ1-2,NA,TRBV27,CASSSPGTSYGYTF,TGTGCCAGCAGTTCCCCCGGGACAAGCTATGGCTACACCTTC
NA,TRBJ2-1,NA,TRBV13,CASSTSMSGGANEQFF,TGTGCCAGCAGCACCAGCATGTCGGGGGGCGCGAATGAGCAGTTCTTC
many,TRBJ2-2,TRBD1,TRBV7-2,CASSFRTGGTGELFF,TGTGCCAGCAGCTTCAGGACAGGGGGCACCGGGGAGCTGTTTTTT
NA,TRBJ2-1,TRBD1,TRBV7-3,CASSSAGGWDEQFF,TGTGCCAGCAGCTCCGCAGGGGGCTGGGATGAGCAGTTCTTC
many,TRBJ2-1,NA,TRBV5-1,CASSLETSGYNEQFF,TGCGCCAGCAGCTTGGAAACAAGCGGGTACAATGAGCAGTTCTTC
NA,TRBJ2-2,NA,TRBV21-1,CASSNGQGLAGMDFTGELFF,TGTGCCAGCAGCAACGGACAGGGACTAGCGGGAATGGATTTCACCGGGGAGCTGTTTTTT
NA,TRBJ2-1,NA,TRBV27,CASTLGPWNNEQFF,TGTGCCAGCACTTTGGGACCATGGAACAATGAGCAGTTCTTC